Presented here are 16 T cell receptor beta chains from one specimen sequenced in a study of blood T cell repertoires in COVID-19. Some clones are missing from TCRdb's copy, which holds only in-frame ones; the method was immunoSEQ multiplex PCR. Of 130,000 or so clones listed, roughly 84% are singletons. The specimen sequenced was peripheral blood. These receptors all come from a man in his 60s with acute or convalescent COVID-19.

This clone has only one observation. The chain couples TRBV5-6 to TRBJ1-2; TRBD1 matches at 8 bases. With 3 bases clipped from V and 5 bases from J, the junction kept 3 bases outside the gene matches. There are 13 residues in the CDR3. Germline CDR1 reads SGHDT; CDR2 reads YYEEEE. Here the CDR3 reads CASSSDRAYGYTF. The CDR3 DNA reads as TGTGCCAGCAGCTCGGACAGGGCTTATGGCTACACCTTC.

The V call is TRBV20-1, the J call TRBJ2-2; no firm D call. Germline V gene lookup returns CDR1 DFQATT and CDR2 SNEGSKA (reference sequence). This CDR3 is 15 amino acids long. Between the trimmed V and J ends, which lost 3 bases and 2 bases, there was a span of 13 bases. CDR3 nucleotides: TGCAGTGCTAGTAGTCACAGTCGAAACACCGGGGAGCTGTTTTTT. Amino acid sequence: CSASSHSRNTGELFF.

This clone was recorded once. The V and J genes are TRBV19 and TRBJ1-1; D might be TRBD1 (6 bases). V was trimmed by 1 base and J by 1 base, leaving 10 bases between them. This CDR3 has 15 amino acids. From germline, CDR1 is LNHDA and CDR2 SQIVND (reference sequence). In DNA form, the CDR3 reads TGTGCCAGTAGTATAGCCGCGGGGGCGAACACTGAAGCTTTCTTT. Its translation is CASSIAAGANTEAFF.

The chain joins TRBV2 to TRBJ2-2, with TRBD2 matching 8 bases. Germline CDR1 is SNHLY and CDR2 is FYNNEI. The CDR3 runs to 15 residues. The junction had 12 bases not matched to a gene; V was cut back by 10 bases and J by 5 bases. The chain's CDR3 is CAIAPGGALTGELFF. The CDR3 DNA reads as TGTGCCATCGCACCCGGGGGGGCCTTGACCGGGGAGCTGTTTTTT.

This clone was seen once. V is TRBV6-5 and J is TRBJ1-4; the D gene is possibly TRBD1 (6 bases). The germline V gene encodes CDR1 MNHEY and CDR2 SVGAGI. V was trimmed by 6 bases and J by 4 bases, leaving 9 bases between them. CDR3 size: 13 residues. CDR3 sequence reads: CASRDSHNEKLFF. The CDR3 DNA follows: TGTGCCAGCAGGGACAGTCATAATGAAAAACTGTTTTTT.

J is TRBJ1-1 and V is TRBV29-1; a possible D gene is TRBD1 (6 bases). In germline, CDR1 is SQVTM, CDR2 ANQGSEA. Trimming took 6 bases from V and 2 from J, leaving 16 bases between them. The CDR3 spans 14 residues. The CDR3: CSVLRTGLNTEAFF. Written as DNA, the CDR3 is TGCAGCGTCCTACGCACAGGGTTAAACACTGAAGCTTTCTTT.

The sample holds one count of this clone. The V gene is TRBV7-8, the J gene TRBJ2-7; D gene uncertain. Germline V gene sequence: CDR1 SGHVS, CDR2 FQNEAQ. Trimming pared 2 bases from V and 3 bases from J, leaving 17 bases between. The CDR3 length is 16 residues. The CDR3 nucleotides are TGTGCCAGCAGCTTACGACCTCAAACAGTGATCTACGAGCAGTACTTC. This codes for CASSLRPQTVIYEQYF.

This clone was seen a single time. The V and J genes are TRBV6-5 and TRBJ1-1, with TRBD1 identical over 11 bases. V shed 11 bases, J shed 0 bases, and the junction held 2 bases outside the gene matches. This CDR3 is 13 amino acids long. The V gene's germline CDR1 is MNHEY and CDR2 SVGAGI. The CDR3 sequence: CAGDRGMNTEAFF. The CDR3 DNA sequence: TGTGCCGGGGACAGGGGGATGAACACTGAAGCTTTCTTT.

The rearrangement joins TRBV27 to TRBJ1-1; weak D call: TRBD1 (5 bases). The CDR3 runs 18 residues. CDR1 and CDR2 (germline): MNHEY, SMNVEV (reference sequence). V was cut by 6 bases and J by 0 bases, with 23 bases left in between. The CDR3 sequence is CASSLLGGNRAMNTEAFF. The CDR3, as DNA: TGTGCCAGCAGCCTCCTGGGGGGAAATAGGGCAATGAACACTGAAGCTTTCTTT.

The V gene is TRBV13, the J gene TRBJ1-5; D perhaps matches TRBD1 (5 bases). Germline V gene data show CDR1 as PRHDT and CDR2 as FYEKMQ (reference sequence). This CDR3 has 20 residues. The germline V and J ends were trimmed by 4 bases and 2 bases, with 27 bases remaining between them. The CDR3, as DNA: TGTGCCAGCAGCTACAAAGGTAGTTCCGTCAGGGTAGGTCGCAATCAGCCCCAGCATTTT. This translates into CASSYKGSSVRVGRNQPQHF.

CDR3 sequence: CASSRTGISYNEQFF. CDR3 bases: TGTGCCAGTAGTAGGACAGGGATCTCCTACAATGAGCAGTTCTTC. The chain carries TRBV19 and TRBJ2-1; 8 nucleotides match TRBD1. This CDR3 has 15 amino acids. V shed 4 bases, J shed 0 bases, and the junction held 2 bases outside the gene matches. The V gene's germline CDR1 is LNHDA and CDR2 SQIVND (reference sequence).

The chain carries TRBV18 and TRBJ1-4, with 7 bases lining up with TRBD1. Germline-derived CDR1 and CDR2 are KGHSH and LQKENI. The junction had 12 bases not matched to a gene; V was cut back by 3 bases and J by 8 bases. The CDR3 is 16 amino acids. DNA of the CDR3: TGTGCCAGCTCACCGATTCTACAGGGGCGGGGAGAAAAACTGTTTTTT. Protein product: CASSPILQGRGEKLFF.

This chain uses TRBV30 with TRBJ1-5; D remains unclear. Germline loops: CDR1 GTSNPN, CDR2 SVGIG (reference sequence). This CDR3 region has 13 residues. The ends were cut back, 0 bases at V and 4 bases at J, with 7 bases in the middle. This CDR3 reads CAWSVSVNQPQHF. The CDR3 DNA reads TGTGCCTGGAGTGTATCCGTGAATCAGCCCCAGCATTTT.

V usage is TRBV15 and J usage is TRBJ2-5; 15 bases fit TRBD2. The J segment lost 2 bases and the V segment lost 4 bases, leaving 5 bases of the junction unmatched. In germline, CDR1 is LNHNV, CDR2 YYDKDF (reference sequence). This CDR3 is 17 amino acids long. The CDR3 nucleotides read TGTGCCACCAGCACGGGACTAGCGGGGGGAGGGCAAGAGACCCAGTACTTC. Protein sequence: CATSTGLAGGGQETQYF.

The J gene is TRBJ1-2, the V gene TRBV19; D is unresolved. From germline, CDR1 is LNHDA and CDR2 SQIVND (reference sequence). The V and J ends lost 6 bases and 4 bases respectively, with 9 bases between them. The CDR3 sequence is 12 residues long. CDR3 loop: CASSPAGYGYTF. The CDR3 region has the DNA TGTGCCAGTAGCCCCGCCGGCTATGGCTACACCTTC.

This clone was seen a single time. The chain combines TRBV12-5 with TRBJ2-5; D possibly corresponds to TRBD2 (5 bases). Trimming cost V 2 bases and J 0 bases, with 10 bases left between them. CDR3 length: 15 amino acids. Germline CDR1 LGHNT, CDR2 FRNRAP. The DNA of the CDR3 is TGTGCTAGTGGTTTGAAGGACTGGTACCAAGAGACCCAGTACTTC. It specifies CASGLKDWYQETQYF.